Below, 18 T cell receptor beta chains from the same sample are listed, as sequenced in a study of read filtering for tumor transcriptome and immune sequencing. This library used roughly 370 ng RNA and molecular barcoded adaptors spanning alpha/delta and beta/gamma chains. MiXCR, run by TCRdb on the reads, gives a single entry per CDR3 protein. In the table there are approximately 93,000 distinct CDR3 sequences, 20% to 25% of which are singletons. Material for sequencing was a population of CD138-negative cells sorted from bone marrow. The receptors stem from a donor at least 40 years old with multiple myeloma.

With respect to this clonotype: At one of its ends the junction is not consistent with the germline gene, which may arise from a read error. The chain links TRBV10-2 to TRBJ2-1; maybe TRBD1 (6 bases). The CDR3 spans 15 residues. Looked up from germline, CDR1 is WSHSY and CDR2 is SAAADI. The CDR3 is CASSESGGTHNEQSF. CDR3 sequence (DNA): TGCGCCAGCAGTGAGTCTGGGGGCACCCACAATGAGCAGTCCTTC.

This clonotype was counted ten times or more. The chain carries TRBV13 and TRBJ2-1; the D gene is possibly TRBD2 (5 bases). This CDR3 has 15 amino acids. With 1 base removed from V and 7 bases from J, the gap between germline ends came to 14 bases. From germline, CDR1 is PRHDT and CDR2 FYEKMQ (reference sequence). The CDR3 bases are TGTGCCAGCAGCTTAGCTAGCCTCCCCTGGAATGAGCAGTTCTTC. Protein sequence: CASSLASLPWNEQFF.

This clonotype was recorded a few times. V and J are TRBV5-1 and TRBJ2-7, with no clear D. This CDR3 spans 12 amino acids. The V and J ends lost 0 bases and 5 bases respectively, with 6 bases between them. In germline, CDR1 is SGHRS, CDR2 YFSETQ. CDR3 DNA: TGCGCCAGCAGCTTGGCCGGCGACGAGCAGTACTTC. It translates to CASSLAGDEQYF.

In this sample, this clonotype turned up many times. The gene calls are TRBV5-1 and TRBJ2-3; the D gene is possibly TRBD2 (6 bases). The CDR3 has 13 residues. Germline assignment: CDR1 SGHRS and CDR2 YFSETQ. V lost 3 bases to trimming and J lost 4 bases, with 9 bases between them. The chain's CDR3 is CASSWRDPDTQYF. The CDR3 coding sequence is TGCGCCAGCAGCTGGCGGGATCCAGATACGCAGTATTTT.

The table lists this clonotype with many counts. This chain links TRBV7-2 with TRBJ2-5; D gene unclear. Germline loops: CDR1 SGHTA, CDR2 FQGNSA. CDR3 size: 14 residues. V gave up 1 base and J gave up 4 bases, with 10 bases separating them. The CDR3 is CASSLGPSSETQYF. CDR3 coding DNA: TGTGCCAGCAGCTTAGGCCCTAGTTCAGAGACCCAGTACTTC.

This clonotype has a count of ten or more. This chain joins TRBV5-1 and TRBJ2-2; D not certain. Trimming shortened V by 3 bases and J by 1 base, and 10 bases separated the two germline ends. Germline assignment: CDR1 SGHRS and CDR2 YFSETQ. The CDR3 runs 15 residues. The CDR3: CASSSQLGNTGELFF. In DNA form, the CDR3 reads TGCGCCAGCAGCTCCCAGTTAGGGAACACCGGGGAGCTGTTTTTT.

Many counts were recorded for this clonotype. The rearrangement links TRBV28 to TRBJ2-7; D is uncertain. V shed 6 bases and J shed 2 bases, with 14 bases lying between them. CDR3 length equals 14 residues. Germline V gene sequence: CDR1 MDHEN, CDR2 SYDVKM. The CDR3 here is CASREQSNPYEQYF. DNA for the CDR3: TGTGCCAGCAGGGAACAGTCCAACCCCTACGAGCAGTACTTC.

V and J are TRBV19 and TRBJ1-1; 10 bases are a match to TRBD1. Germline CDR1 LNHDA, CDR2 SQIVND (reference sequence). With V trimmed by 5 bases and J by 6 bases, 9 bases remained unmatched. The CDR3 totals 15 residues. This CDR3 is CASSVRDRGGPEAFF. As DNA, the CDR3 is TGTGCCAGTAGTGTGCGGGACAGGGGAGGGCCTGAAGCTTTCTTT.

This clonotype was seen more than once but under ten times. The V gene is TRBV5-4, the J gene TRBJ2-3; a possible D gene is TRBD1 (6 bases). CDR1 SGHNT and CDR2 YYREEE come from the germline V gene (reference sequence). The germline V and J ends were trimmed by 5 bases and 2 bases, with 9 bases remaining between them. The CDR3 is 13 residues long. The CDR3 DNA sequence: TGTGCCAGCAGTCGGGACACCACAGATACGCAGTATTTT. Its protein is CASSRDTTDTQYF.

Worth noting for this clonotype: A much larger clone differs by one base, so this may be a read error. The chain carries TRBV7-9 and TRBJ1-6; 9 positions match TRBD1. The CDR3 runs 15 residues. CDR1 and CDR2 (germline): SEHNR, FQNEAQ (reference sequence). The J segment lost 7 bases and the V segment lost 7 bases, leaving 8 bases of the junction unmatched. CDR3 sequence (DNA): TGTGCCAGCATCCAGGACAGGGGAAAGAATTCACCCCTCCACTTT. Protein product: CASIQDRGKNSPLHF.

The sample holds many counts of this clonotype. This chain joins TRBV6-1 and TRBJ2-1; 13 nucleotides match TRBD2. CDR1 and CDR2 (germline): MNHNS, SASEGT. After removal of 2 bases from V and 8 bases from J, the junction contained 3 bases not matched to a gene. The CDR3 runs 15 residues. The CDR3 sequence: CASSEWTSGGYEQFF. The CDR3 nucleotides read TGTGCCAGCAGTGAATGGACTAGCGGGGGTTATGAGCAGTTCTTC.

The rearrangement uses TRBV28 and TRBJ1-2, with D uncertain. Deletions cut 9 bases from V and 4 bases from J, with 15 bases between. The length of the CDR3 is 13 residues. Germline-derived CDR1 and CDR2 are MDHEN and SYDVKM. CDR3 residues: CASRTLVRYGYTF. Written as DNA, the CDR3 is TGTGCCAGTAGGACCCTAGTTCGCTATGGCTACACCTTC.

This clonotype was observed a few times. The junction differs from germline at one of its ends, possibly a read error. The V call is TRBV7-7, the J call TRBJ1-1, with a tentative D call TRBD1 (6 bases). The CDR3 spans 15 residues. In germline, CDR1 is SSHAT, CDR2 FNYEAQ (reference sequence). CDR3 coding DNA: TGTGCTAGCAGCCCCGTCACAGGGTATGGCACTGAAGCTTTCTTT. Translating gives CASSPVTGYGTEAFF.

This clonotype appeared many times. CDR3 residues: CASSLVTGNAEAFF. For the CDR3, the DNA is TGTGCCAGCAGCTTAGTTACAGGAAACGCTGAAGCTTTCTTT. This chain links TRBV7-9 with TRBJ1-1, with D possibly being TRBD1 (5 bases). V was trimmed by 1 base and J by 6 bases, leaving 12 bases between them. The CDR3 contains 14 residues. Germline assignment: CDR1 SEHNR and CDR2 FQNEAQ (reference sequence).

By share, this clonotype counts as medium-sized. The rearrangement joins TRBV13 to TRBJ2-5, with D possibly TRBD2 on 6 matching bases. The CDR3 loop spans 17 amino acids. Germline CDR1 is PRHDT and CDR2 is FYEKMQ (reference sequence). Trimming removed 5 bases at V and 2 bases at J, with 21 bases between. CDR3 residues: CASSPRSDVEGQETQYF. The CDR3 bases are TGTGCCAGCAGCCCTCGATCGGACGTGGAGGGTCAAGAGACCCAGTACTTC.

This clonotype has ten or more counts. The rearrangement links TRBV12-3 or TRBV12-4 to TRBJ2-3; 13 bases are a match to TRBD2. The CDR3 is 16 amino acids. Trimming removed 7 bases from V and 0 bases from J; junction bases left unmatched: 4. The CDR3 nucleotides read TGTGCCAGCACCCTACTAGCGGGGGGGAGCACAGATACGCAGTATTTT. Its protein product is CASTLLAGGSTDTQYF.

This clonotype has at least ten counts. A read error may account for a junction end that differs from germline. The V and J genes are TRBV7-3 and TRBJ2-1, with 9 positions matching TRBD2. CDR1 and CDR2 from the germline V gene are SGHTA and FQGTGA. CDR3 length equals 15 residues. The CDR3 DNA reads TGTGCCAGCAGCCTAACTAGCGGGCCCTACAATGAGCAGTTCTTC. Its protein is CASSLTSGPYNEQFF.

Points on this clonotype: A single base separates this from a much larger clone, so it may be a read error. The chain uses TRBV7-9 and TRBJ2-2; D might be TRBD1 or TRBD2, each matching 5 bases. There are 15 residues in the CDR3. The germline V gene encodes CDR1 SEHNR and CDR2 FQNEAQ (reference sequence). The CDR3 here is CASSTDRRNTGELLF. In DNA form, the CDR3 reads TGTGCCAGCAGCACCGACAGACGGAACACCGGGGAGCTGCTTTTT. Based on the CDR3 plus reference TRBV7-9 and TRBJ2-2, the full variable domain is DTGVSQNPRHKITKRGQNVTFRCDPISEHNRLYWYRQTLGQGPEFLTYFQNEAQLEKSRLLSDRFSAERPKGSFSTLEIQRTEQGDSAMYLCASSTDRRNTGELLFGEGSRLTVL.